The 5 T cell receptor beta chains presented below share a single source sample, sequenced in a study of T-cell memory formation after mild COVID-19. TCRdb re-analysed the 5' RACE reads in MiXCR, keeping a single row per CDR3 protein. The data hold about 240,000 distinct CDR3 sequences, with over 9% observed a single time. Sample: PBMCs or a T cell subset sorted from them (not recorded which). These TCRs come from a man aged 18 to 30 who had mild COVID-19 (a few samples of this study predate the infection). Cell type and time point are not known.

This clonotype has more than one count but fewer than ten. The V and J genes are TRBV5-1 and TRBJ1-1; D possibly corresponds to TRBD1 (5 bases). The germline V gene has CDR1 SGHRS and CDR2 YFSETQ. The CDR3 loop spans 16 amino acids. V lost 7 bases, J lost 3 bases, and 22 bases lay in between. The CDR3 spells CASVPGGMAGDTEAFF. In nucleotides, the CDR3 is TGCGCCAGCGTCCCCGGGGGGATGGCGGGGGACACTGAAGCTTTCTTT. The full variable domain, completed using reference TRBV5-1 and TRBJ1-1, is KAGVTQTPRYLIKTRGQQVTLSCSPISGHRSVSWYQQTPGQGLQFLFEYFSETQRNKGNFPGRFSGRQFSNSRSEMNVSTLELGDSALYLCASVPGGMAGDTEAFFGQGTRLTVV.

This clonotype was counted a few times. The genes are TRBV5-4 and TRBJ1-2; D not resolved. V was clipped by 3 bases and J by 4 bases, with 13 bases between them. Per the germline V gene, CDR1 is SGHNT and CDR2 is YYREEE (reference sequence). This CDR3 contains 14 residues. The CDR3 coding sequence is TGTGCCAGCAGCTCACACGGGGTGACCTATGGCTACACCTTC. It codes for CASSSHGVTYGYTF.

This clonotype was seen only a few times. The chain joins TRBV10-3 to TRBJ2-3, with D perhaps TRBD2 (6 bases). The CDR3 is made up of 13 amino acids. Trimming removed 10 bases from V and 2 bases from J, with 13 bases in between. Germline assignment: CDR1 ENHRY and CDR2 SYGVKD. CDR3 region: CATRDLNTDTQYF. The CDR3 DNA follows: TGTGCCACCCGGGACTTAAACACAGATACGCAGTATTTT.

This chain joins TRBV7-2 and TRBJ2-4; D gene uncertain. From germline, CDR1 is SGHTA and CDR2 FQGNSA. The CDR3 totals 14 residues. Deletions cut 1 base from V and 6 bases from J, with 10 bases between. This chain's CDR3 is CASSLGLPPNIQYF. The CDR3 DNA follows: TGTGCCAGCAGCTTAGGGCTCCCCCCAAACATTCAGTACTTC.

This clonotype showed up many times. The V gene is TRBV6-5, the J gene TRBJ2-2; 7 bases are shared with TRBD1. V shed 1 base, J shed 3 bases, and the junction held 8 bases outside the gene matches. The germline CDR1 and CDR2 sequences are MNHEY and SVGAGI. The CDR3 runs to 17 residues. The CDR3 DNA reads TGTGCCAGCAGTTACTACCCCCAGGGGGTCGACACCGGGGAGCTGTTTTTT. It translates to CASSYYPQGVDTGELFF.